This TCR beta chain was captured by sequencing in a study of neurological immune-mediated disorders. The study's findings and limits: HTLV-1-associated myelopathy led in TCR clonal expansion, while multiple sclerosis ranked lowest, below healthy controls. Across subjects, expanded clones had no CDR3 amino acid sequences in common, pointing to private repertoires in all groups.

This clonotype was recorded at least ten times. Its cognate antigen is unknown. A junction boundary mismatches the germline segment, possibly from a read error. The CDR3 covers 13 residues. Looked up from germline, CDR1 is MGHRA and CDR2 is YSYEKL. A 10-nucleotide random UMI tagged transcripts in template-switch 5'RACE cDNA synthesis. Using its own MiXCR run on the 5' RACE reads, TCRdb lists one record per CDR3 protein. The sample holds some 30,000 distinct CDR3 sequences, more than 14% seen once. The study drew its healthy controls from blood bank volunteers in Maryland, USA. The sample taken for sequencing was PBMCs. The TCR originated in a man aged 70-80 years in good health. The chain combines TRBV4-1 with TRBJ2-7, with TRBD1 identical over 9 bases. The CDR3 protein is CASSQLGQGLKDF. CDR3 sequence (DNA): TGCGCCAGCAGCCAACTTGGACAGGGGCTGAAGGACTTC.